A selection of T cell receptor beta chains follows, all from one sample in a study of blood T cells in healthy people across ages. MiXCR, applied by TCRdb to the 5' RACE reads, yields one record per CDR3 protein. The sample yields about 1.4 million distinct CDR3 sequences, approximately 59% seen once. The specimen was blood. Receptor source: a man aged 18-30 years in good health. The CDR3 runs from the conserved cysteine through the conserved F or W. The order of the fields is D gene, clone size, J gene, V gene, CDR3 DNA, CDR3 protein. A D gene is named only where the DNA matches it firmly. Clone size is not always given. Where it is, it says once, few, many or a class for expanded clones.

>.|many|TRBJ2-7|TRBV20-1
TGCAGTGCTAGGGGGACACTCTCCTACGAGCAGTACTTC
CSARGTLSYEQYF
>.|.|TRBJ2-3|TRBV4-1
TGCGCCAGCAGCCTTAAATCGCAGGGGGGGTTCCCAGATACGCAGTATTTT
CASSLKSQGGFPDTQYF
>.|.|TRBJ1-4|TRBV15
TGTGCCACCAGCAGAGATCTAGGGGGGCCGGGTGAAAAACTGTTTTTT
CATSRDLGGPGEKLFF
>.|.|TRBJ2-3|TRBV21-1
TGTGCCAGCCCGGGACACGATCCAGATACGCAGTATTTT
CASPGHDPDTQYF
>TRBD2|.|TRBJ2-1|TRBV27
TGTGCCAGCAGTTTGACCAGCGGGGGTCCGCAGTTCTTC
CASSLTSGGPQFF
>.|once|TRBJ1-5|TRBV5-5
TGTGTCAGCAGCTTGAGCGAGGCGGGACAGCCCCAGCATTTT
CVSSLSEAGQPQHF
>.|.|TRBJ2-1|TRBV20-1
TGCAGTGCTGGGGAGCCAGGCGGCACCTACAATGAGCAGTTCTTC
CSAGEPGGTYNEQFF
>.|.|TRBJ1-1|TRBV20-1
TGCAGTGCTAGAGATATGCGAGTACTCTGGGACACTGAAGCTTTCTTT
CSARDMRVLWDTEAFF
>.|.|TRBJ2-3|TRBV29-1
TGCAGCGTGAGGGGAGCTAATAGCACAGATACGCAGTATTTT
CSVRGANSTDTQYF
>TRBD2|once|TRBJ2-1|TRBV6-2/TRBV6-3
TGTGCCAGCAGTTACGGACCGGCCCTGCTCCGGGGGAGGGCCTATGAGCAGTTCTTC
CASSYGPALLRGRAYEQFF
>.|.|TRBJ1-2|TRBV7-2
TGTGCCAGCAGACGTTTAGGGAGGTGGAACTATGGCTACACCTTC
CASRRLGRWNYGYTF
>TRBD2|few|TRBJ2-3|TRBV7-9
TGTGCCAGCAGCTTTAGCGGGAGAAGCACAGATACGCAGTATTTT
CASSFSGRSTDTQYF
>.|few|TRBJ2-7|TRBV4-3
TGCGCCAGCAGCCAAGGACAAGACAACTACGAGCAGTACTTC
CASSQGQDNYEQYF
>.|.|TRBJ2-1|TRBV4-2
TGTGCCAGCAGCCAAGACTATGGCGGTGAGCAGTTCTTC
CASSQDYGGEQFF
>.|.|TRBJ2-1|TRBV27
TGTGCCAGCAGTTTAGGAGAGACGTCCTACAATGAGCAGTTCTTC
CASSLGETSYNEQFF
>.|.|TRBJ2-2|TRBV10-3
TGTGCCATCAGGCCCTCGGAGGGGGGGAACACCGGGGAGCTGTTTTTT
CAIRPSEGGNTGELFF
>.|few|TRBJ1-1|TRBV4-1
TGCGCCAGCAGGCTCAGTCCATCGAACACTGAAGCTTTCTTT
CASRLSPSNTEAFF
>TRBD1|.|TRBJ2-1|TRBV3-1
TGTGCCAGCAGCCAACAGGGGGCGCCGAATGAGCAGTTCTTC
CASSQQGAPNEQFF
>TRBD2|.|TRBJ2-7|TRBV28
TGTGCCAGCAGTTTCCCCATGGGACGGAGCGCGGGGGTTTCCTACGAGCAGTACTTC
CASSFPMGRSAGVSYEQYF
>TRBD2|.|TRBJ2-1|TRBV6-1
TGTGCCAGCAGTGGCCCTAGCGGGAGCTACAATGAGCAGTTCTTC
CASSGPSGSYNEQFF
>.|few|TRBJ2-3|TRBV24-1
TGTGCCACCCCCGGCGTAATAAGCACAGATACGCAGTATTTT
CATPGVISTDTQYF
>.|few|TRBJ2-3|TRBV2
TGTGCCCGTAATCTGGGAGATACGCAGTATTTT
CARNLGDTQYF
>TRBD1|.|TRBJ2-5|TRBV18
TGTGCCAGCTCCCTCGGACAGGCCGGTGGGAAAGAGCAGTACTTC
CASSLGQAGGKEQYF
>TRBD1|.|TRBJ1-6|TRBV20-1
TGCAGTGCGGGGACAGATTATAATTCACCCCTCCACTTT
CSAGTDYNSPLHF
>.|many|TRBJ1-1|TRBV5-1
TGCGCCAGCAGCTTTCGAACGAACACTGAAGCTTTCTTT
CASSFRTNTEAFF
>.|.|TRBJ1-5|TRBV28
TGTGCCAGCAGTTTAGCCCGGATAGGGTTTCAGCCCCAGCATTTT
CASSLARIGFQPQHF
>TRBD1|.|TRBJ2-7|TRBV10-3
TGTGCCATCAGGAGAGGGACAGGGGCCTCCTACGAGCAGTACTTC
CAIRRGTGASYEQYF
>.|.|TRBJ2-2|TRBV7-9
TGTGCCAGCAGCCATGGGGTCCCGGAGCTGTTTTTT
CASSHGVPELFF
>.|.|TRBJ1-1|TRBV5-1
TGCGCCAGCACCCACGGCAGGACAGAAAATGAAGCTTTCTTT
CASTHGRTENEAFF
>TRBD1|once|TRBJ2-3|TRBV5-1
TGCGCCAGCAGAGCTGACAGGGTCACAGATACGCAGTATTTT
CASRADRVTDTQYF
>TRBD1|.|TRBJ1-1|TRBV6-5
TGTGCCAGCAGTTTCCTACAGGGGGCGAGTACTGAAGCTTTCTTT
CASSFLQGASTEAFF
>.|few|TRBJ2-1|TRBV6-1
TGTGCCAGCAGATCCGGGTCGAGCGGCCCCTACAATGAGCAGTTCTTC
CASRSGSSGPYNEQFF
>TRBD1|.|TRBJ1-5|TRBV4-1
TGCGCCAGCAGCCAGGGCGGACAGGGCGACTCGAAAAATCAGCCCCAGCATTTT
CASSQGGQGDSKNQPQHF
>.|.|TRBJ2-7|TRBV4-1
TGCGCCAGCGGCCCCCTCGCCAGCCCTCGAACAGGAGGATGGGACTACGAGCAGTACTTC
CASGPLASPRTGGWDYEQYF
>.|.|TRBJ2-3|TRBV5-1
TGCGCCAGCAGCTTGGCCATAGGGGTCAGGGATACGCAGTATTTT
CASSLAIGVRDTQYF
>TRBD1|few|TRBJ2-7|TRBV4-1
TGCGCCAGCAGCCACAGACAGGGGGGTCCCTACGAGCAGTACTTC
CASSHRQGGPYEQYF
>.|once|TRBJ2-5|TRBV12-3/TRBV12-4
TGTGCCAGCAGGTTTGACAGTCAAGAGACCCAGTACTTC
CASRFDSQETQYF
>.|few|TRBJ1-1|TRBV5-1
TGCGCCAGCAGCTCCAGGGCTAGCACTGAAGCTTTCTTT
CASSSRASTEAFF
>.|.|TRBJ2-1|TRBV29-1
TGCAGCGTTGATTTGGGATGGAGCGATGAGCAGTTCTTC
CSVDLGWSDEQFF
>TRBD2|few|TRBJ2-7|TRBV20-1
TGCAGTGCCCCATCTAGCGGGACGAGCTCCTACGAGCAGTACTTC
CSAPSSGTSSYEQYF
>.|.|TRBJ1-5|TRBV5-6
TGTGCCAGCAGCTTGCAGGGGCGGAGGGATCAGCCCCAGCATTTT
CASSLQGRRDQPQHF
>TRBD1|.|TRBJ2-5|TRBV14
TGTGCCAGCAGCCAAGGTCCAGGGGGCCTTGGAGAGACCCAGTACTTC
CASSQGPGGLGETQYF
>.|.|TRBJ2-7|TRBV7-9
TGTGCCAGCAGCTATTTTAGCTCTAGCTCCTACGAGCAGTACTTC
CASSYFSSSSYEQYF
>.|few|TRBJ1-6|TRBV10-3
TGTGCCACGACCGGGACGGCTGATTCACCCCTCCACTTT
CATTGTADSPLHF
>.|.|TRBJ2-5|TRBV4-3
TGCGCCAGCAGCCCCAGACGGGGAAGCGGTTCAGAGACCCAGTACTTC
CASSPRRGSGSETQYF
>.|.|TRBJ1-5|TRBV10-3
TGTGCCATCAGTGAGTCGAACAGATATAGCAATCAGCCCCAGCATTTT
CAISESNRYSNQPQHF